This T cell receptor beta chain was found in a study of shared clonotypes between healthy human individuals. The donors were adults (healthy and HIV-negative) with no recent acute infections or vaccinations. Around 300 ng DNA, about 30,000 T cell genomes, went into unsorted PBMC replicate PCRs. The protocol was immunoSEQ multiplex PCR, while the TCRdb copy is restricted to in-frame clones and leaves out a portion. The profile covers about 490,000 clones, with about 78% appearing a single time and 12% taken by the ten largest. A note on this clone: Its antigen is currently unknown.

Whole-study results and caveats: The represented genetic and exposure-history diversity was limited by the small number of donors.

The CDR3 runs 13 residues. Looked up from germline, CDR1 is MNHNY and CDR2 is SVGAGI (reference sequence). V shed 5 bases and J shed 4 bases, with 9 bases lying between them. The receptor was derived from a woman in her thirties or forties in good health. Some clones in this sample may be carry-over from other donors' samples. The sample consisted of PBMCs. This rearrangement joins TRBV6-6 to TRBJ1-5, with D uncertain. The DNA of the CDR3 is TGTGCCAGCAGTGACTGGGAGAATCAGCCCCAGCATTTT. It specifies CASSDWENQPQHF.